This is a list of T cell receptor beta chains from one sample in a study of blood T cell repertoires in COVID-19. The data were produced by immunoSEQ multiplex PCR, yet TCRdb's version contains in-frame clones alone and is incomplete. The data contain 100,000 or so clones, roughly 79% of them seen just once; the ten biggest clones take up approximately 31%. The source material was peripheral blood. The receptors were sampled from a man aged 70 or older with active or convalescent COVID-19. The CDR3 runs from the conserved cysteine through the conserved F or W.

CDR3aa: CASSDEGAGANVLTF
v_gene: TRBV2

CDR3aa: CACQGSTDTQYF
v_gene: TRBV30

CDR3aa: CAWSVGGGGNQPQHF
v_gene: TRBV30

CDR3aa: CASSQVEGPTDRANTGELFF
v_gene: TRBV4-2

CDR3aa: CASSFVGPRNYGYTF
v_gene: TRBV28

CDR3aa: CASSLRGSLNTGELFF
v_gene: TRBV6-5

CDR3aa: CASSPRLFPGNQPQHF
v_gene: TRBV7-2

CDR3aa: CASSSLGIQESKLFF
v_gene: TRBV6-2/TRBV6-3

CDR3aa: CASSQGPSGGLSGTDTQYF
v_gene: TRBV4-1

CDR3aa: CASSYSYRAKYNSQFF
v_gene: TRBV6-5

CDR3aa: CASSYSAGRGGINEQFF
v_gene: TRBV6-2/TRBV6-3

CDR3aa: CASKTSSTGLAGLNEQFF
v_gene: TRBV5-1

CDR3aa: CASGRGTGGTDTQYF
v_gene: TRBV12-5

CDR3aa: CASSYSRTASYEQYF
v_gene: TRBV6-5

CDR3aa: CAWRAGTGRRSYNSPLHF
v_gene: TRBV30

CDR3aa: CASSLDGREETQYF
v_gene: TRBV7-2

CDR3aa: CASSPREGVSGNTIYF
v_gene: TRBV18

CDR3aa: CASSWGDPLAGYTF
v_gene: TRBV7-2

CDR3aa: CASSLGTGGSNEQFF
v_gene: TRBV7-7

CDR3aa: CASSAGQSSYNEQFF
v_gene: TRBV7-2

CDR3aa: CASSWAGRGTGELFF
v_gene: TRBV5-5

CDR3aa: CASSQDVSGEEGETQYF
v_gene: TRBV4-2

CDR3aa: CASSLVTGNTGELFF
v_gene: TRBV5-8

CDR3aa: CASSPRGQRGYETQYF
v_gene: TRBV9

CDR3aa: CASRSGMAGQGLLNYGYTF
v_gene: TRBV28

CDR3aa: CASSRNPGGTDTQYF
v_gene: TRBV6-5

CDR3aa: CASSPDRMVGGYTF
v_gene: TRBV18

CDR3aa: CASSDTGRTEAFF
v_gene: TRBV25-1

CDR3aa: CASSGLAGNTGELFF
v_gene: TRBV27

CDR3aa: CASSYTRDEQFF
v_gene: TRBV6-2/TRBV6-3

CDR3aa: CASSQDSGGIGYTF
v_gene: TRBV3-1/TRBV3-2

CDR3aa: CASSDSPGTGQETQYF
v_gene: TRBV25-1

CDR3aa: CASSQLAIAYNEQFF
v_gene: TRBV14

CDR3aa: CASSLITGDRETQYF
v_gene: TRBV5-1

CDR3aa: CASSLRGGDYGYTF
v_gene: TRBV5-1

CDR3aa: CASRRTGAYEQYF
v_gene: TRBV25-1

CDR3aa: CATSDLAGSEAFF
v_gene: TRBV24-1

CDR3aa: CASRLGQGAYYGYTF
v_gene: TRBV27

CDR3aa: CASSTSTGGFAEAFF
v_gene: TRBV6-5

CDR3aa: CARADRDRSNTQYF
v_gene: TRBV2

CDR3aa: CSASFTDTQYF
v_gene: TRBV20-1

CDR3aa: CASSFRTSGSLGNTGELFF
v_gene: TRBV7-9

CDR3aa: CAWSVQRTSGGGTQYF
v_gene: TRBV30

CDR3aa: CASSNNRADSSPLHF
v_gene: TRBV6-6

CDR3aa: CASSFKGAGGYTF
v_gene: TRBV27

CDR3aa: CASSLGGQDLGSPLHF
v_gene: TRBV5-1

CDR3aa: CASRGPGVDTQYF
v_gene: TRBV6-5

CDR3aa: CASSPGTDNEQFF
v_gene: TRBV18

CDR3aa: CAWSVAALLPLAFF
v_gene: TRBV30

CDR3aa: CASSLFGAPDTGELFF
v_gene: TRBV5-1

CDR3aa: CASKGQGASEQYF
v_gene: TRBV27

CDR3aa: CATSQGVPNTEAFF
v_gene: TRBV24-1